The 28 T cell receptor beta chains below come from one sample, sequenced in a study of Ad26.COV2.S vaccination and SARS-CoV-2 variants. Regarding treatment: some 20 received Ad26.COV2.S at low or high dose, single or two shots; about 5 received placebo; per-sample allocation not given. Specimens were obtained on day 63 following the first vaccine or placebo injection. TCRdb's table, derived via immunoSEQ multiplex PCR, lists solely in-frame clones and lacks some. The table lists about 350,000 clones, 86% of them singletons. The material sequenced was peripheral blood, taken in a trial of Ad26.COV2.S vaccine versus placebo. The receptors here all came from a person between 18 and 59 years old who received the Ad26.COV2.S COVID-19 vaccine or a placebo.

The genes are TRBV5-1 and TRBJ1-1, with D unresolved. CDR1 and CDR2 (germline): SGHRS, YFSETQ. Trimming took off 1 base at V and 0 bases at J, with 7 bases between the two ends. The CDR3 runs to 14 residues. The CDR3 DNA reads TGCGCCAGCAGCTTGACGGCGATGAACACTGAAGCTTTCTTT. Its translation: CASSLTAMNTEAFF. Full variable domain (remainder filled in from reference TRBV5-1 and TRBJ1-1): KAGVTQTPRYLIKTRGQQVTLSCSPISGHRSVSWYQQTPGQGLQFLFEYFSETQRNKGNFPGRFSGRQFSNSRSEMNVSTLELGDSALYLCASSLTAMNTEAFFGQGTRLTVV.

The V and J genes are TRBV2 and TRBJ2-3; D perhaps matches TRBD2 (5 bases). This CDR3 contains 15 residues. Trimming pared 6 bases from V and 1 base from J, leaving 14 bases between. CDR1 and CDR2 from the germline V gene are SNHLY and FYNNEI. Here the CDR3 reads CASSGIFSGTDTQYF. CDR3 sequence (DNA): TGTGCCAGCAGCGGGATCTTCTCCGGCACAGATACGCAGTATTTT.

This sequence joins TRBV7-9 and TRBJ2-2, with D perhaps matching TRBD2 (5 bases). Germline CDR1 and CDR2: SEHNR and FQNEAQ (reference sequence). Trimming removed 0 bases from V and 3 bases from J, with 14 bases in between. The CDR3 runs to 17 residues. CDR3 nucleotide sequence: TGTGCCAGCAGCTTAGCGTTTGGGGAGCTGGACACCGGGGAGCTGTTTTTT. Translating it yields CASSLAFGELDTGELFF. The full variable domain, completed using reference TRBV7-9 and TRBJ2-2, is DTGVSQNPRHKITKRGQNVTFRCDPISEHNRLYWYRQTLGQGPEFLTYFQNEAQLEKSRLLSDRFSAERPKGSFSTLEIQRTEQGDSAMYLCASSLAFGELDTGELFFGEGSRLTVL.

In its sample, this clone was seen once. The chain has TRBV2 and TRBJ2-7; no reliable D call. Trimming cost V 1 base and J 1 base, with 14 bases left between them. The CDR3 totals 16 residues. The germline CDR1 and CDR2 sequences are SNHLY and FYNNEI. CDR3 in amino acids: CASSEEAALGSYEQYF. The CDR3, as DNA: TGTGCCAGCAGTGAAGAGGCAGCGTTGGGGTCCTACGAGCAGTACTTC.

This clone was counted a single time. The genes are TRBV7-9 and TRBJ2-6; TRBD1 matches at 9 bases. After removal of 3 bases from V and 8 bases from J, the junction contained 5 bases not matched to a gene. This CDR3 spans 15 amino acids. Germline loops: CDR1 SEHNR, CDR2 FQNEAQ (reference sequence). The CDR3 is CASSFPGQGSNVLTF. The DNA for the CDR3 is TGTGCCAGCAGCTTCCCAGGACAGGGGTCCAACGTCCTGACTTTC.

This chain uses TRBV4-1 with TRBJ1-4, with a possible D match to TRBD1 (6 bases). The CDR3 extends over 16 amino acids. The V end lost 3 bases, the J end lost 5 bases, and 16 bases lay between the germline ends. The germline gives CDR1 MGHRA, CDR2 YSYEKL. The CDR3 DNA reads TGCGCCAGCAGCCATGTACAGGGCAAGGAAAATGAAAAACTGTTTTTT. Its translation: CASSHVQGKENEKLFF.

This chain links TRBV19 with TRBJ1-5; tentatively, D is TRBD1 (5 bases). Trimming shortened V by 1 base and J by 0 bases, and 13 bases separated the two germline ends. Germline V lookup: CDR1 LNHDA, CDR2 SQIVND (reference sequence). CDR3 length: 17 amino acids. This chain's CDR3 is CASSIVGQIYSNQPQHF. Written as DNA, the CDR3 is TGTGCCAGTAGTATAGTGGGGCAGATCTATAGCAATCAGCCCCAGCATTTT. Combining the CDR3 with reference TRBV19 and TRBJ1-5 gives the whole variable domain DGGITQSPKYLFRKEGQNVTLSCEQNLNHDAMYWYRQDPGQGLRLIYYSQIVNDFQKGDIAEGYSVSREKKESFPLTVTSAQKNPTAFYLCASSIVGQIYSNQPQHFGDGTRLSIL.

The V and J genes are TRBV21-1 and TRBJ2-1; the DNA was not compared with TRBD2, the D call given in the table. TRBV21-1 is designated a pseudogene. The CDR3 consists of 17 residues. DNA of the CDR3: TGTGCCAGCAGCAAAGGGGCTAGCGGGACCTTTTACAATGAGCAGTTCTTC. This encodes CASSKGASGTFYNEQFF.

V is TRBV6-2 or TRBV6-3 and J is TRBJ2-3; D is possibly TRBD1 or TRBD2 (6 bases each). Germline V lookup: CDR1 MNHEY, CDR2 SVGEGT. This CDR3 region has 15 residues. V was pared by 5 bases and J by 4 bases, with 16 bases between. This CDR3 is CASSRRGARSDTQYF. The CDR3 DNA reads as TGTGCCAGCAGTCGAAGGGGGGCCCGGTCAGATACGCAGTATTTT.

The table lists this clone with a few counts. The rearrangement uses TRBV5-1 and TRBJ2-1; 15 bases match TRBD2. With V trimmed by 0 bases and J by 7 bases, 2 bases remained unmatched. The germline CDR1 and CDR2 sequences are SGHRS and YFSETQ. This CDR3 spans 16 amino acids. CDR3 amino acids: CASSLAGTSGRNEQFF. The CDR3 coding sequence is TGCGCCAGCAGCTTGGCCGGGACTAGCGGGAGGAATGAGCAGTTCTTC.

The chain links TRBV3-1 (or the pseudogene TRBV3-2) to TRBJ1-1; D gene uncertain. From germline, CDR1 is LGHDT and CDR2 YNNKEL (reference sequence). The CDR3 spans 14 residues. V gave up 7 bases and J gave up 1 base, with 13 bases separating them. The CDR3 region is CASTLGLGNTEAFF. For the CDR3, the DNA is TGTGCCAGCACCTTGGGTCTAGGGAACACTGAAGCTTTCTTT.

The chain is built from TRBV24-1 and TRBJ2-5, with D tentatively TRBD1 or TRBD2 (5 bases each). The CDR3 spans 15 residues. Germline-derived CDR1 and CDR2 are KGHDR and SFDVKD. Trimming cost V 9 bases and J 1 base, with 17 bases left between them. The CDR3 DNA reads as TGTGCCACCGTTCGGAGAGGGGATTTCCAAGAGACCCAGTACTTC. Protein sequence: CATVRRGDFQETQYF.

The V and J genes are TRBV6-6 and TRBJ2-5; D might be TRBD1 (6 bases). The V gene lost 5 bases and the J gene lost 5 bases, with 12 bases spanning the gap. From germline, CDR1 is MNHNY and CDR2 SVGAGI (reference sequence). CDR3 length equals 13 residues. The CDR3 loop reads CASSTTGIETQYF. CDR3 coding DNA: TGTGCCAGCAGTACTACAGGGATCGAGACCCAGTACTTC.

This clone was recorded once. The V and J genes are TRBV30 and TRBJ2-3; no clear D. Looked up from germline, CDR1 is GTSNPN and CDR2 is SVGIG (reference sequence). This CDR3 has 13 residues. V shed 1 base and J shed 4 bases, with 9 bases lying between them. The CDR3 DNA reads TGTGCCTGGAGTGGGGGTAGCCCAGATACGCAGTATTTT. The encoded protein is CAWSGGSPDTQYF.

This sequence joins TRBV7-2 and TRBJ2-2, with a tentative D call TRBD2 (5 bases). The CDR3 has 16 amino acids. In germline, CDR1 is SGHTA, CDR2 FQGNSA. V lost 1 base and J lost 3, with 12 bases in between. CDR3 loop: CASSLVRGMDTGELFF. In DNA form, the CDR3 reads TGTGCCAGCAGCTTAGTCAGAGGGATGGACACCGGGGAGCTGTTTTTT.

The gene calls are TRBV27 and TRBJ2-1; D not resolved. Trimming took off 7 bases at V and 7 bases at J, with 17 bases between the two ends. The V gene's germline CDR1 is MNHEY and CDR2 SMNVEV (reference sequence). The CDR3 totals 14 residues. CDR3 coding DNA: TGTGCCAGCAAAGGATATAGGGATGCAAATGAGCAGTTCTTC. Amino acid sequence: CASKGYRDANEQFF.

The DNA for the CDR3 is TGCAGTCCGCCGACCTATGGCTACACCTTC. As protein: CSPPTYGYTF. The genes are TRBV20-1 and TRBJ1-2; no firm D call. There are 10 residues in the CDR3. Germline CDR1 and CDR2: DFQATT and SNEGSKA (reference sequence). Trimming left V 8 bases short and J 4 bases short, with 8 bases between.

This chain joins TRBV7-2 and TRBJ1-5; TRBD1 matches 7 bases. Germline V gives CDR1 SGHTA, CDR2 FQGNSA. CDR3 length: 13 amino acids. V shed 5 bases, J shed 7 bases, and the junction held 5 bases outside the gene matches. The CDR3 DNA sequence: TGTGCCAGCAGCGCCCAGGGGGACCAGCCCCAGCATTTT. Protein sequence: CASSAQGDQPQHF.

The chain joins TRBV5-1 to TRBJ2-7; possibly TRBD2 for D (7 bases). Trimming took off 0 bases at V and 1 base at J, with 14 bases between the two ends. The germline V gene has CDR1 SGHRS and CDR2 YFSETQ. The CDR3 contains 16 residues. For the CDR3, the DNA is TGCGCCAGCAGCTTGGAAGGGGGAGGGCGTTCCTACGAGCAGTACTTC. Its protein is CASSLEGGGRSYEQYF. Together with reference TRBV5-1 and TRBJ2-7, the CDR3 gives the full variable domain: KAGVTQTPRYLIKTRGQQVTLSCSPISGHRSVSWYQQTPGQGLQFLFEYFSETQRNKGNFPGRFSGRQFSNSRSEMNVSTLELGDSALYLCASSLEGGGRSYEQYFGPGTRLTVT.

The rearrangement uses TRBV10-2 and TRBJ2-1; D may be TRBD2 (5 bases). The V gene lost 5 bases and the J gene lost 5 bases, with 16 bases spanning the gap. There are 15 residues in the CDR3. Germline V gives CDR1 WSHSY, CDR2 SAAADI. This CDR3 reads CASSPRVEGDNEQFF. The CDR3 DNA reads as TGCGCCAGCAGTCCCCGCGTCGAGGGCGACAATGAGCAGTTCTTC.

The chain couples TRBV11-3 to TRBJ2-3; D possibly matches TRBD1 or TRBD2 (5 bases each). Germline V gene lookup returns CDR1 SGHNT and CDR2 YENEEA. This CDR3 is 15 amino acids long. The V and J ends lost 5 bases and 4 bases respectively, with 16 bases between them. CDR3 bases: TGTGCCAGCAGCCTCGGGACGGTGGGGCCAGATACGCAGTATTTT. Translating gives CASSLGTVGPDTQYF.

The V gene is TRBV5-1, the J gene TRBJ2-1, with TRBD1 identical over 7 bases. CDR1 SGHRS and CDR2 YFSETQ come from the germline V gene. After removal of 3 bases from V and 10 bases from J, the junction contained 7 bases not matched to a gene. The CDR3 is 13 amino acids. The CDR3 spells CASSWVRDSEQFF. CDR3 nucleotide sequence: TGCGCCAGCAGCTGGGTAAGGGACAGCGAGCAGTTCTTC.

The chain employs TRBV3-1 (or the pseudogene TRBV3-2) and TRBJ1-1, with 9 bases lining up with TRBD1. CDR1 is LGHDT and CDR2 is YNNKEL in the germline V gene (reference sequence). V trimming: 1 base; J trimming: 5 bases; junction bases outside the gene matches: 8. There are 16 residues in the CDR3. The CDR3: CASSQGRGTGRTEAFF. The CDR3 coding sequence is TGTGCCAGCAGCCAAGGGAGGGGGACAGGGAGGACTGAAGCTTTCTTT.

In DNA form, the CDR3 reads TGTGCCAGCAGCTTAATCGGGGGCAATGAAAAACTGTTTTTT. It codes for CASSLIGGNEKLFF. The V call is TRBV7-9, the J call TRBJ1-4; weak D call: TRBD1 (6 bases). Germline assignment: CDR1 SEHNR and CDR2 FQNEAQ (reference sequence). The ends were cut back, 2 bases at V and 5 bases at J, with 9 bases in the middle. CDR3 length equals 14 residues.

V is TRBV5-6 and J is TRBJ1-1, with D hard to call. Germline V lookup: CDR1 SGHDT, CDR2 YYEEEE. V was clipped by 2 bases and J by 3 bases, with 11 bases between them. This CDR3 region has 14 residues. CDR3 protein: CASSFPPSDTEAFF. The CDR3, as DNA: TGTGCCAGCAGCTTCCCCCCATCGGACACTGAAGCTTTCTTT.

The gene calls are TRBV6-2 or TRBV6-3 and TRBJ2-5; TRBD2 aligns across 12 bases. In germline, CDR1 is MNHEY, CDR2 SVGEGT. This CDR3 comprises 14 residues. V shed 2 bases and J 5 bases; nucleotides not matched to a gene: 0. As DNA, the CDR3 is TGTGCCAGCAGTTACGGGACTAGCGGGGAGACCCAGTACTTC. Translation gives CASSYGTSGETQYF.

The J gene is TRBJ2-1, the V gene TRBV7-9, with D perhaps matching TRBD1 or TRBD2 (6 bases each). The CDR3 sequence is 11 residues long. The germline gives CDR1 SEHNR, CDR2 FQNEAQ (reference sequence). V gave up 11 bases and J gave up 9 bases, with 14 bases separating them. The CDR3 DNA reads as TGTGCCGTCAAGGGGGGAATTGAGCAGTTCTTC. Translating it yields CAVKGGIEQFF.

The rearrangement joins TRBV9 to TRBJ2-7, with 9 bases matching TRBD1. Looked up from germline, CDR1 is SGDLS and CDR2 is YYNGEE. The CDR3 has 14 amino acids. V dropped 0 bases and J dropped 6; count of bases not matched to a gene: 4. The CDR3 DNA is TGTGCCAGCAGCGTAGAACAGGGGGCGGGCGAGCAGTACTTC. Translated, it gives CASSVEQGAGEQYF.